The next 22 T cell receptor beta chains were all read from a single sample in a study of blood T cell repertoires in COVID-19 (dated by TCRdb to 2018 to 2020). The library was produced with the immunoSEQ multiplex PCR assay. Here the immuneACCESS table is served through TCRdb, limited to in-frame sequences with V and J called. Missing clones are a known gap in these copies; in checked studies unresolved V genes cover under half, and the rest lacks a known reason. This sample holds around 240,000 clones; roughly 82% were observed only once. The ten largest clones capture around 1.5% of the sample. Sequenced: peripheral blood. The source is a woman aged 40 to 50 who had recovered from COVID-19.

This clone was observed once. The rearrangement links TRBV25-1 to TRBJ2-7; D remains ambiguous. Germline V gene lookup returns CDR1 MGHDK and CDR2 SYGVNS. This CDR3 has 15 residues. V dropped 5 bases and J dropped 3 bases, with 17 bases sitting between them. In DNA, the CDR3 is TGTGCCAGCAGTCGGTTAATCATCATCAACTACGAGCAGTACTTC. Residues: CASSRLIIINYEQYF.

CDR3 residues: CASSLFRQMLSYEQYF. The CDR3 DNA reads as TGTGCCAGCAGTTTGTTTCGACAGATGCTCTCCTACGAGCAGTACTTC. The V gene is TRBV6-2 or TRBV6-3, the J gene TRBJ2-7, with D perhaps TRBD1 (5 bases). This CDR3 spans 16 amino acids. From germline, CDR1 is MNHEY and CDR2 SVGEGT. V was clipped by 4 bases and J by 0 bases, with 16 bases between them.

The chain joins TRBV28 to TRBJ2-7; D is undetermined. The V and J ends lost 5 bases and 3 bases respectively, with 5 bases between them. CDR3 length: 11 amino acids. Germline V lookup: CDR1 MDHEN, CDR2 SYDVKM. CDR3 region: CASSVHYEQYF. The CDR3 DNA sequence: TGTGCCAGCAGTGTACACTACGAGCAGTACTTC. Based on the CDR3 plus reference TRBV28 and TRBJ2-7, the full variable domain is DVKVTQSSRYLVKRTGEKVFLECVQDMDHENMFWYRQDPGLGLRLIYFSYDVKMKEKGDIPEGYSVSREKKERFSLILESASTNQTSMYLCASSVHYEQYFGPGTRLTVT.

The rearrangement joins TRBV5-6 to TRBJ2-7; D unclear. V lost 0 bases and J 4 bases, leaving 17 bases between the germline ends. Germline CDR1 and CDR2: SGHDT and YYEEEE. This CDR3 spans 16 amino acids. CDR3 DNA sequence: TGTGCCAGCAGCTTGGCCGGGTCCCCGGTATTTTACGAGCAGTACTTC. The encoded protein is CASSLAGSPVFYEQYF.

This chain joins TRBV5-4 and TRBJ2-5; 8 positions match TRBD1. V was pared by 4 bases and J by 5 bases, with 10 bases of the junction left unmatched. The germline gives CDR1 SGHNT, CDR2 YYREEE (reference sequence). The CDR3 has 15 residues. The CDR3 spells CASSHAQGATETQYF. The CDR3 coding sequence is TGTGCCAGCAGCCACGCGCAGGGGGCGACGGAGACCCAGTACTTC.

J is TRBJ2-2 and V is TRBV30; maybe TRBD1 (5 bases). Deletions cut 2 bases from V and 5 bases from J, with 15 bases between. This CDR3 spans 15 amino acids. The germline V gene encodes CDR1 GTSNPN and CDR2 SVGIG (reference sequence). CDR3 region: CAWSSRVRATGELFF. The CDR3 DNA reads as TGTGCCTGGAGTAGCAGGGTTAGGGCTACCGGGGAGCTGTTTTTT.

The chain joins TRBV19 to TRBJ2-7; tentative D call: TRBD2 (6 bases). The CDR3 totals 15 residues. The V gene's germline CDR1 is LNHDA and CDR2 SQIVND (reference sequence). V was shortened by 2 bases and J by 3 bases, with 14 bases between the two germline ends. The CDR3 DNA reads TGTGCCAGTAGTATATCAGGAGGGCTATACTACGAGCAGTACTTC. It is translated as CASSISGGLYYEQYF.

The rearrangement joins TRBV9 to TRBJ2-7, with 13 bases fitting TRBD2. Germline CDR1 reads SGDLS; CDR2 reads YYNGEE. CDR3 length: 16 residues. V trimming: 4 bases; J trimming: 5 bases; junction bases outside the gene matches: 9. This CDR3 reads CASSSQGTSGVHEQYF. The DNA for the CDR3 is TGTGCCAGCAGCTCCCAGGGGACTAGCGGGGTGCACGAGCAGTACTTC.

The chain carries TRBV12-3 or TRBV12-4 and TRBJ2-7; TRBD2 aligns across 8 bases. There are 13 residues in the CDR3. Trimming took 11 bases from V and 2 from J; bases not matched to a gene: 8. In DNA form, the CDR3 reads TGTGCCTCTTCGGGGGGGGCTACCTACGAGCAGTACTTC. It specifies CASSGGATYEQYF.

The chain uses TRBV5-4 and TRBJ1-2; 7 bases agree with TRBD1. J lost 6 bases, V lost 3 bases, and 5 bases had no gene match. Germline-derived CDR1 and CDR2 are SGHNT and YYREEE (reference sequence). The CDR3 is made up of 13 amino acids. CDR3 residues: CASSSRQGDGYTF. Written as DNA, the CDR3 is TGTGCCAGCAGCTCTCGACAGGGAGATGGCTACACCTTC.

CDR3 sequence (DNA): TGCGCCAGCAGCCAAGATCGGGGGGGGGCAGATACGCAGTATTTT. It codes for CASSQDRGGADTQYF. The chain joins TRBV4-3 to TRBJ2-3, with 8 bases fitting TRBD2. This CDR3 region has 15 residues. The germline V gene has CDR1 LGHNA and CDR2 YSLEER. After removal of 0 bases from V and 4 bases from J, the junction contained 3 bases not matched to a gene.

The rearrangement uses TRBV18 and TRBJ2-3; possibly TRBD1 for D (5 bases). Trimming stripped 2 bases from V and 3 bases from J, with 21 bases between. Germline V gene sequence: CDR1 KGHSH, CDR2 LQKENI. The CDR3 sequence is 18 residues long. The CDR3: CASSPSEYGAGRTDTQYF. CDR3 bases: TGTGCCAGCTCACCATCAGAATATGGGGCAGGTCGAACAGATACGCAGTATTTT.

This rearrangement joins TRBV19 to TRBJ1-2, with D uncertain. The CDR3 length is 12 residues. V lost 3 bases to trimming and J lost 4 bases, with 6 bases between them. CDR1 and CDR2 (germline): LNHDA, SQIVND (reference sequence). The CDR3 coding sequence is TGTGCCAGTAGTATGTTGAGCTATGGCTACACCTTC. It specifies CASSMLSYGYTF.

The chain employs TRBV7-2 and TRBJ2-2; 8 positions match TRBD1. The CDR3 sequence is 15 residues long. Germline CDR1 and CDR2: SGHTA and FQGNSA. Losses at the gene ends were 5 bases for V and 5 bases for J; bases not matched to a gene: 7. The CDR3 DNA sequence: TGTGCCAGCAGCCCCGGGACAGGAGGGACCGGGGAGCTGTTTTTT. This sequence encodes CASSPGTGGTGELFF.

The chain couples TRBV4-1 to TRBJ2-3; D is possibly TRBD2 (5 bases). V lost 1 base, J lost 4 bases, and 18 bases lay in between. CDR1 and CDR2 from the germline V gene are MGHRA and YSYEKL. The CDR3 totals 17 residues. CDR3 in amino acids: CASSQGATRSRADTQYF. CDR3 coding DNA: TGCGCCAGCAGCCAAGGGGCAACTAGATCCCGGGCAGATACGCAGTATTTT.

This chain links TRBV4-2 with TRBJ2-7; 8 bases align to TRBD1. After removal of 1 base from V and 6 bases from J, the junction contained 5 bases not matched to a gene. The germline V gene has CDR1 LGHNA and CDR2 YNFKEQ. This CDR3 comprises 14 residues. This chain's CDR3 is CASSQGQGAGEQYF. CDR3 nucleotide sequence: TGTGCCAGCAGCCAAGGGCAGGGGGCGGGCGAGCAGTACTTC.

The CDR3 DNA follows: TGTGCCAGCAGGACACTAGCGGGGGGGATCTATGGATACAATGAGCAGTTCTTC. Residues: CASRTLAGGIYGYNEQFF. The V and J genes are TRBV5-6 and TRBJ2-1, with 13 bases identical to TRBD2. Germline values: CDR1 SGHDT, CDR2 YYEEEE. The junction had 12 bases not matched to a gene; V was cut back by 5 bases and J by 4 bases. This CDR3 comprises 18 residues.

The rearrangement joins TRBV9 to TRBJ2-6, with D possibly matching TRBD2 (6 bases). CDR3 length: 17 amino acids. Trimming removed 4 bases at V and 0 bases at J, with 14 bases between. CDR1 SGDLS and CDR2 YYNGEE come from the germline V gene. The CDR3 DNA sequence: TGTGCCAGCAGCATTGATACCGGGAGCTCTGGGGCCAACGTCCTGACTTTC. Protein sequence: CASSIDTGSSGANVLTF.

This chain uses TRBV6-2 or TRBV6-3 with TRBJ2-2; TRBD1 agrees at 8 bases. The trim removed 4 bases at V and 4 bases at J, leaving 8 bases unmatched. The CDR3 consists of 16 residues. Germline-derived CDR1 and CDR2 are MNHEY and SVGEGT. CDR3 bases: TGTGCCAGCAGTTTCCAGGGGGCGCAGGGCACCGGGGAGCTGTTTTTT. Translated: CASSFQGAQGTGELFF.

The table lists this clone with a count of one. This sequence joins TRBV6-5 and TRBJ1-2; weak D call: TRBD1 (6 bases). Germline V lookup: CDR1 MNHEY, CDR2 SVGAGI. The V end lost 5 bases, the J end lost 8 bases, and 9 bases lay between the germline ends. The CDR3 is 11 residues long. The CDR3 sequence: CASSNQGGYTF. The DNA for the CDR3 is TGTGCCAGCAGTAACCAGGGGGGCTACACCTTC.

The CDR3 DNA is TGTGCCAGCAGCTTCTGGACTAGCGGATCGGCCCAGTACTTC. Translated, it gives CASSFWTSGSAQYF. V and J are TRBV5-5 and TRBJ2-5, with 10 nucleotides matching TRBD2. The V and J ends lost 2 bases and 9 bases, in that order; junction bases with no gene match: 7. Germline lookup yields CDR1 SGHKS and CDR2 YYEKEE (reference sequence). This CDR3 contains 14 residues.

This chain links TRBV5-1 with TRBJ2-2; tentatively, D is TRBD1 (5 bases). CDR1 and CDR2 from the germline V gene are SGHRS and YFSETQ. Trimming shortened V by 5 bases and J by 5 bases, and 13 bases separated the two germline ends. The CDR3 has 14 amino acids. CDR3 bases: TGCGCCAGCAGTGGTGGGGCCGGTACCGGGGAGCTGTTTTTT. Translation gives CASSGGAGTGELFF.